The entry below gives a single TCR beta chain sequence along with its context. The source of the sample is a study of shared clonotypes between healthy human individuals. The donor population consisted of healthy HIV-negative adults with no recent acute infections or vaccinations. Splitting of CD4+ cells produced CD45RA+ naive and CD45RA-negative memory subsets. The method was immunoSEQ multiplex PCR; TCRdb's version includes in-frame clones alone and lacks a portion of them. The top ten hold 1.2% to 1.5% of the sample, which has about 1 million clones, about 75% seen once. Sequenced input: memory CD4+ T cells sorted from blood. The subset: CD45RA-negative fraction. This sequence was found in a man aged 18 to 35 in good health.

The CDR3 DNA reads as TGTGCCAGCAGTGAAAGTGTCGGAGTGGGATATGGCTACACCTTC. Its protein is CASSESVGVGYGYTF. The V and J genes are TRBV6-1 and TRBJ1-2; D gene unclear. CDR3 length: 15 residues. V dropped 2 bases and J dropped 5 bases, with 15 bases sitting between them. Germline CDR1 reads MNHNS; CDR2 reads SASEGT.